The 9 T cell receptor beta chains reported below all come from one sample, sequenced in a study of blood T cell repertoires in COVID-19. This table comes from immunoSEQ multiplex PCR, and its TCRdb copy is limited to in-frame clones, with some not included. The table has about 200,000 clones, 70% to 90% seen once. Sequencing input: peripheral blood. The receptor set was obtained from an elderly woman with acute or convalescent COVID-19.

The chain has TRBV4-1 and TRBJ2-2; 7 bases are a match to TRBD1. The CDR3 is made up of 15 amino acids. The V gene's germline CDR1 is MGHRA and CDR2 YSYEKL. J lost 5 bases, V lost 4 bases, and 7 bases had no gene match. CDR3 DNA: TGCGCCAGCAGCCCTGGGGGACAGTGGACCGGGGAGCTGTTTTTT. This translates into CASSPGGQWTGELFF.

This clone was recorded a few times. The chain couples TRBV18 to TRBJ1-1; 7 positions match TRBD1. Trimming cost V 6 bases and J 5 bases; bases outside gene matches: 6. Germline-derived CDR1 and CDR2 are KGHSH and LQKENI. CDR3 length: 13 residues. The CDR3 coding sequence is TGTGCCAGCTCTCCCACAGGGGAGACTGAAGCTTTCTTT. Encoded protein: CASSPTGETEAFF.

This chain uses TRBV6-5 with TRBJ2-7; maybe TRBD1 (5 bases). V shed 6 bases and J shed 5 bases, with 17 bases lying between them. There are 14 residues in the CDR3. The germline gives CDR1 MNHEY, CDR2 SVGAGI. CDR3 DNA: TGTGCCAGCAGCCTACAAGGGGAAAACGACGAGCAGTACTTC. It is translated as CASSLQGENDEQYF.

The chain links TRBV5-1 to TRBJ2-7; the D gene is possibly TRBD2 (5 bases). Trimming removed 2 bases from V and 5 bases from J, with 17 bases in between. Germline V gives CDR1 SGHRS, CDR2 YFSETQ. This CDR3 spans 15 amino acids. The DNA of the CDR3 is TGCGCCAGCAGCTTACCAACCGGGGTGGTCGACGAGCAGTACTTC. Amino acid sequence: CASSLPTGVVDEQYF.

The J gene is TRBJ1-1, the V gene TRBV4-3, with 10 bases that match TRBD1. The germline V gene encodes CDR1 LGHNA and CDR2 YSLEER. J was trimmed by 0 bases and V by 6 bases; bases with no gene match: 7. The CDR3 runs 16 residues. Here the CDR3 reads CASRRGTGELNTEAFF. Here the CDR3 DNA reads TGCGCCAGCAGGCGAGGGACAGGGGAGTTGAACACTGAAGCTTTCTTT.

In regard to this clone: The same CDR3 arises from other DNA sequences in this sample as well. The chain recombines TRBV5-1 with TRBJ1-2, with unresolved D. Looked up from germline, CDR1 is SGHRS and CDR2 is YFSETQ. This CDR3 has 12 amino acids. The germline V and J ends were trimmed by 0 bases and 5 bases, with 5 bases remaining between them. CDR3 sequence reads: CASSLGVYGYTF. For the CDR3, the DNA is TGCGCCAGCAGCTTGGGAGTGTATGGCTACACCTTC. Together with reference TRBV5-1 and TRBJ1-2, the CDR3 gives the full variable domain: KAGVTQTPRYLIKTRGQQVTLSCSPISGHRSVSWYQQTPGQGLQFLFEYFSETQRNKGNFPGRFSGRQFSNSRSEMNVSTLELGDSALYLCASSLGVYGYTFGSGTRLTVV.

This chain links TRBV5-8 with TRBJ1-3; D not resolved. V gave up 2 bases and J gave up 5 bases, with 14 bases separating them. CDR3 length equals 15 residues. CDR1 SGHTS and CDR2 YDEGEE come from the germline V gene. The CDR3: CASSFPGRTRNTIYF. The DNA of the CDR3 is TGTGCCAGCAGCTTCCCGGGAAGAACCCGAAACACCATATATTTT.

CDR3 protein: CASSPRQGSRSSYEQYF. CDR3 coding DNA: TGTGCCAGCAGCCCCCGGCAGGGTTCTCGGAGTTCCTACGAGCAGTACTTC. The rearrangement joins TRBV7-2 to TRBJ2-7; D is possibly TRBD1 (5 bases). The CDR3 consists of 17 residues. Germline lookup yields CDR1 SGHTA and CDR2 FQGNSA. The ends were cut back, 5 bases at V and 1 base at J, with 21 bases in the middle.

The rearrangement joins TRBV18 to TRBJ2-7; TRBD1 aligns across 8 bases. Germline values: CDR1 KGHSH, CDR2 LQKENI. The CDR3 is 15 residues long. V lost 6 bases to trimming and J lost 1 base; unmatched junction nucleotides: 8. The CDR3 DNA sequence: TGTGCCAGCTCGGGGGCAGGACAGGGATCCTACGAGCAGTACTTC. Amino acids: CASSGAGQGSYEQYF. Using reference TRBV18 and TRBJ2-7 for the parts outside the CDR3, the full variable domain is NAGVMQNPRHLVRRRGQEARLRCSPMKGHSHVYWYRQLPEEGLKFMVYLQKENIIDESGMPKERFSAEFPKEGPSILRIQQVVRGDSAAYFCASSGAGQGSYEQYFGPGTRLTVT.